The 10 T cell receptor beta chains listed next were all sequenced from one sample in a study of T cell changes during pregnancy in multiple sclerosis. This table comes from immunoSEQ multiplex PCR, and its TCRdb copy is limited to in-frame clones, with some not included. The table lists about 110,000 clones, around 93% of them singletons. The sequencing here drew on peripheral blood, taken after pregnancy. The receptors originated from a female donor with multiple sclerosis, enrolled in a pregnancy study.

V is TRBV6-1 and J is TRBJ2-1; 8 bases match TRBD2. The V and J ends lost 0 bases and 7 bases, in that order; junction bases with no gene match: 8. The CDR3 sequence is 16 residues long. CDR1 is MNHNS and CDR2 is SASEGT in the germline V gene. In DNA, the CDR3 is TGTGCCAGCAGTGAAGCAGGGCTAGCGGGCTCAAATGAGCAGTTCTTC. This encodes CASSEAGLAGSNEQFF.

The chain is built from TRBV7-2 and TRBJ2-5, with 8 positions matching TRBD2. J was trimmed by 5 bases and V by 5 bases; bases with no gene match: 10. Germline V gives CDR1 SGHTA, CDR2 FQGNSA. The CDR3 sequence is 15 residues long. The CDR3 DNA follows: TGTGCCAGCAGCCCGGGGGGGCCTCTCGGGGAGACCCAGTACTTC. Amino acid sequence: CASSPGGPLGETQYF.

CDR3 region: CASSRGQGARLQHF. In DNA, the CDR3 is TGTGCCAGCAGCAGGGGACAGGGGGCGCGTCTCCAGCATTTT. The chain combines TRBV7-8 with TRBJ1-5; the match to TRBD1 covers 12 bases. The CDR3 runs to 14 residues. Germline CDR1 is SGHVS and CDR2 is FQNEAQ. V shed 5 bases and J 12 bases; nucleotides not matched to a gene: 8.

The chain has TRBV11-2 and TRBJ2-7; D remains unclear. Trimming cost V 8 bases and J 5 bases, with 16 bases left between them. CDR1 and CDR2 (germline): SGHAT, FQNNGV. CDR3 length: 13 amino acids. For the CDR3, the DNA is TGTGCCAGCCCTCGGGTTGGCGTCCACGAGCAGTACTTC. Translated: CASPRVGVHEQYF.

The V gene is TRBV30, the J gene TRBJ2-1, with 8 bases lining up with TRBD2. J gave up 12 bases and V 4 bases, and 5 bases lay outside the gene matches. The CDR3 is 11 amino acids. The germline V gene encodes CDR1 GTSNPN and CDR2 SVGIG (reference sequence). CDR3 DNA sequence: TGTGCCTGGACCCGAAGCGGGGGGCAGTTCTTC. It codes for CAWTRSGGQFF.

The chain links TRBV27 to TRBJ1-1; TRBD1 agrees at 9 bases. Per the germline V gene, CDR1 is MNHEY and CDR2 is SMNVEV (reference sequence). The CDR3 is made up of 15 amino acids. V lost 3 bases and J lost 3; bases outside the gene matches: 5. The CDR3 protein is CASSLTGGPYTEAFF. The CDR3 nucleotides read TGTGCCAGCAGTTTGACAGGGGGACCCTACACTGAAGCTTTCTTT.

This rearrangement joins TRBV28 to TRBJ2-7, with D unclear. The ends were cut back, 6 bases at V and 3 bases at J, with 3 bases in the middle. This CDR3 is 10 amino acids long. Germline V gives CDR1 MDHEN, CDR2 SYDVKM. The CDR3 DNA is TGTGCCAGCAGCCACTACGAGCAGTACTTC. Its protein product is CASSHYEQYF. The complete variable domain, with remaining parts taken from reference TRBV28 and TRBJ2-7, reads DVKVTQSSRYLVKRTGEKVFLECVQDMDHENMFWYRQDPGLGLRLIYFSYDVKMKEKGDIPEGYSVSREKKERFSLILESASTNQTSMYLCASSHYEQYFGPGTRLTVT.

V gene TRBV6-5 combines with J gene TRBJ1-6; TRBD1 agrees at 11 bases. The CDR3 is made up of 14 amino acids. V shed 6 bases and J 9 bases; nucleotides not matched to a gene: 4. Per germline, CDR1 MNHEY and CDR2 SVGAGI. CDR3 residues: CASSAGQGASPLHF. The CDR3 DNA reads as TGTGCCAGCAGCGCCGGACAGGGGGCTTCACCCCTCCACTTT.

The chain uses TRBV5-1 and TRBJ1-3; 8 nucleotides align to TRBD1. Trimming removed 6 bases from V and 0 bases from J; junction bases left unmatched: 5. CDR3 length: 15 residues. Germline V gene lookup returns CDR1 SGHRS and CDR2 YFSETQ. CDR3 residues: CASTQGATSGNTIYF. The CDR3 nucleotides are TGCGCCAGCACTCAGGGGGCCACCTCTGGAAACACCATATATTTT. Looking up the rest from reference TRBV5-1 and TRBJ1-3 gives the full variable domain: KAGVTQTPRYLIKTRGQQVTLSCSPISGHRSVSWYQQTPGQGLQFLFEYFSETQRNKGNFPGRFSGRQFSNSRSEMNVSTLELGDSALYLCASTQGATSGNTIYFGEGSWLTVV.

The V gene is TRBV6-1, the J gene TRBJ2-1; perhaps TRBD2 as D (6 bases). V lost 7 bases and J lost 7, with 11 bases in between. CDR3 length equals 12 residues. Germline CDR1 and CDR2: MNHNS and SASEGT. CDR3 region: CASTRTKNEQFF. CDR3 nucleotides: TGTGCCAGCACCAGGACTAAAAATGAGCAGTTCTTC.